This TCR beta chain was found in a study of blood T cell repertoires in COVID-19. Study-level background: T cells, B-cell-depleted T cells, or PBMCs supplied cDNA or gDNA.

With 6 bases clipped from V and 1 base from J, the junction kept 5 bases outside the gene matches. Germline-derived CDR1 and CDR2 are SNHLY and FYNNEI. This CDR3 comprises 15 residues. This clone has only one observation. Source study methods: Estimates of nucleated cell counts were drawn from the amplification of reference gene primers. Sequencing was performed with immunoSEQ multiplex PCR; in TCRdb, only in-frame clones are kept and a portion is missing. Clone size and V and J calls were adopted from that table, with D and trimming inferred from the DNA. The sample lists 150,000 to 250,000 clones, approximately 84% occurring once.

The sequence came from a human donor with acute or convalescent COVID-19. The donor label of this sample is uncertain. V usage is TRBV2 and J usage is TRBJ1-3, with 8 positions matching TRBD1. The sample was peripheral blood. The CDR3 protein is CASRQDRASGNTIYF. CDR3 bases: TGTGCCAGCAGGCAGGACAGGGCTTCTGGAAACACCATATATTTT.